This T cell receptor (beta chain) came from a study of identical twins. Notes on the study in general: The authors noted that invariant MAIT and iNKT cells could partly confound zero-insertion analyses. The study found that models underestimated out-of-frame TCR alpha sharing in monozygotic twins.

Trimming cost V 1 base and J 6 bases, with 12 bases left between them. The length of the CDR3 is 13 residues. Germline V CDR1 and CDR2: DFQATT, SNEGSKA (reference sequence). Concerning this clonotype: The antigen is undetermined.

TCRdb re-called the 5' RACE reads with MiXCR, one entry per CDR3 protein. The data show 200,000 to 250,000 distinct CDR3 sequences, around 6.9% seen once. The same specimen was also included in a second study, on yellow fever vaccine responses in identical twins. Per that study: In identical twins, vaccine T cell responses appeared partly shared and partly individual.

The receptor was derived from a woman younger than 35 in good health. V and J are TRBV20-1 and TRBJ1-1, with a weak D call TRBD1 (5 bases). Sequences were obtained from memory (CD45RO+) T cells sorted from blood. CDR3 amino acids: CSARGRVRAEAFF. The CDR3 coding sequence is TGCAGTGCTAGAGGCAGGGTAAGGGCTGAAGCTTTCTTT.